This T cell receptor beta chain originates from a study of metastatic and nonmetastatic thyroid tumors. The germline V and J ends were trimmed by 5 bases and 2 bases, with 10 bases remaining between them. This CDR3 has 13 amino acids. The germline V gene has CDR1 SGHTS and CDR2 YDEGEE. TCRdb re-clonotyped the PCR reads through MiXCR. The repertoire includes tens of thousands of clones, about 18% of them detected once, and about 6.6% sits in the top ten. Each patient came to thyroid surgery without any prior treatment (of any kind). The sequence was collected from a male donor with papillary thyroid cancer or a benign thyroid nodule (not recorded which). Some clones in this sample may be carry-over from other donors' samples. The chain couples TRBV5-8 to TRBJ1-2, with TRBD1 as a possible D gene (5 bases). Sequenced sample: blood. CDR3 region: CASRVDTNYGYTF. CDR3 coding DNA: TGTGCCAGCAGAGTGGACACCAACTATGGCTACACCTTC.